These 2 T cell receptor beta chains share one sample of origin, sequenced in a study of shared clonotypes between healthy human individuals. Sequencing used immunoSEQ multiplex PCR; TCRdb keeps in-frame clones, though not all of them. The table records roughly 500,000 clones, more than 65% of them present only once. The sample was PBMCs. The receptor source for this set is a woman aged 40 to 55 in good health. Some clones in this sample may be carry-over from other donors' samples.

Worth noting for this clone: A much more abundant neighbour one base away suggests this may be a read error. The chain carries TRBV7-8 and TRBJ2-1; D ambiguous. Per the germline V gene, CDR1 is SGHVS and CDR2 is FQNEAQ. CDR3 length equals 12 residues. Trimming pared 5 bases from V and 5 bases from J, leaving 7 bases between. The CDR3 nucleotides read TGTGCCAGCAGCGTCGGACACAATGAGCAGTTCTTC. Amino acids: CASSVGHNEQFF.

The V gene is TRBV29-1, the J gene TRBJ2-5, with D perhaps assigned TRBD1 or TRBD2 (6 bases each). The germline V gene has CDR1 SQVTM and CDR2 ANQGSEA. The CDR3 has 14 amino acids. Trimming took 3 bases from V and 5 from J, leaving 16 bases between them. The CDR3 bases are TGCAGCGTTGACTACCGGGGGCAGGGGGAGACCCAGTACTTC. It encodes CSVDYRGQGETQYF.